One sample yielded the 21 T cell receptor beta chains listed below, sequenced in a study of shared clonotypes between healthy human individuals. TCRdb's copy holds only in-frame clones and misses some; the assay was immunoSEQ multiplex PCR. The repertoire includes roughly 500,000 clones, roughly 77% of them detected once, and about 12% sits in the top ten. Sequencing was done on a sample of PBMCs. These receptors originate from a woman aged 40-49 years in good health. Some clones in this sample may be carry-over from other donors' samples.

Only a few counts were recorded for this clone. V and J are TRBV29-1 and TRBJ1-1, with D unresolved. V was trimmed by 1 base and J by 10 bases, leaving 16 bases between them. CDR3 size: 13 residues. Germline-derived CDR1 and CDR2 are SQVTM and ANQGSEA. CDR3 sequence: CSVEVLGGRRAFF. DNA of the CDR3: TGCAGCGTTGAAGTTCTAGGCGGCAGGAGAGCTTTCTTT.

V gene TRBV7-5 combines with J gene TRBJ2-5; TRBD2 was called by the table and not checked on the DNA. TRBV7-5 is given as a pseudogene. The CDR3 covers 14 residues. DNA for the CDR3: TGTGCCAGCAGCAGAGCGGGAGGGTCGGAGACCCAGTACTTC. Amino acids: CASSRAGGSETQYF.

The rearrangement uses TRBV2 and TRBJ2-3; D gene uncertain. This CDR3 has 15 residues. With 0 bases removed from V and 6 bases from J, the gap between germline ends came to 13 bases. Germline V gene lookup returns CDR1 SNHLY and CDR2 FYNNEI. This CDR3 reads CASSEAHGPGDTQYF. The CDR3, as DNA: TGTGCCAGCAGTGAAGCTCACGGGCCTGGGGATACGCAGTATTTT.

The chain combines TRBV11-2 with TRBJ2-3, with 7 bases lining up with TRBD1. This CDR3 region has 15 residues. V dropped 2 bases and J dropped 3; count of bases not matched to a gene: 5. In germline, CDR1 is SGHAT, CDR2 FQNNGV. As DNA, the CDR3 is TGTGCCAGCAGCTTAACTGGACAGGAGACAGATACGCAGTATTTT. Translating gives CASSLTGQETDTQYF.

The rearrangement joins TRBV25-1 to TRBJ2-1; 9 bases are a match to TRBD2. This CDR3 has 13 amino acids. V lost 8 bases to trimming and J lost 7 bases; unmatched junction nucleotides: 6. Looked up from germline, CDR1 is MGHDK and CDR2 is SYGVNS. The CDR3, as DNA: TGTGCCAGCCGCGGGACTAGCAAGAATGAGCAGTTCTTC. The encoded protein is CASRGTSKNEQFF.

The V and J genes are TRBV7-9 and TRBJ2-1; 10 nucleotides align to TRBD2. This CDR3 contains 15 residues. CDR1 is SEHNR and CDR2 is FQNEAQ in the germline V gene (reference sequence). Losses at the gene ends were 6 bases for V and 4 bases for J; bases not matched to a gene: 6. CDR3 amino acids: CASRTSGRGYNEQFF. CDR3 nucleotide sequence: TGTGCCAGCAGGACAAGCGGGAGGGGATACAATGAGCAGTTCTTC.

The rearrangement links TRBV5-1 to TRBJ1-5; 7 bases line up with TRBD1. The V and J ends lost 3 bases and 3 bases, in that order; junction bases with no gene match: 6. The CDR3 totals 15 residues. Looked up from germline, CDR1 is SGHRS and CDR2 is YFSETQ. In DNA form, the CDR3 reads TGCGCCAGCAGCTATGAAGGGGGCGCCAATCAGCCCCAGCATTTT. Its translation: CASSYEGGANQPQHF. Variable domain in full (rest from reference TRBV5-1 and TRBJ1-5): KAGVTQTPRYLIKTRGQQVTLSCSPISGHRSVSWYQQTPGQGLQFLFEYFSETQRNKGNFPGRFSGRQFSNSRSEMNVSTLELGDSALYLCASSYEGGANQPQHFGDGTRLSIL.

The chain employs TRBV14 and TRBJ2-3; possibly TRBD1 or TRBD2 for D (5 bases each). The germline CDR1 and CDR2 sequences are SGHDN and FVKESK. This CDR3 is 17 amino acids long. Trimming cost V 2 bases and J 0 bases, with 15 bases left between them. CDR3 bases: TGTGCCAGCAGCCAAATCCCGGGGACCATAAGCACAGATACGCAGTATTTT. It codes for CASSQIPGTISTDTQYF.

This chain uses TRBV4-3 with TRBJ2-3, with D perhaps matching TRBD2 (5 bases). Germline V gene data show CDR1 as LGHNA and CDR2 as YSLEER. The V and J ends lost 0 bases and 2 bases respectively, with 9 bases between them. This CDR3 is 15 amino acids long. Here the CDR3 reads CASSQELADTDTQYF. The CDR3 bases are TGCGCCAGCAGCCAAGAGCTAGCAGACACAGATACGCAGTATTTT.

The chain carries TRBV11-2 and TRBJ2-7, with a possible D match to TRBD2 (6 bases). Germline loops: CDR1 SGHAT, CDR2 FQNNGV. The CDR3 is 15 residues long. V was shortened by 0 bases and J by 2 bases, with 11 bases between the two germline ends. This CDR3 reads CASSLEGGGAYEQYF. CDR3 DNA sequence: TGTGCCAGCAGCTTAGAAGGTGGAGGGGCCTACGAGCAGTACTTC. Complete variable domain (other parts from reference TRBV11-2 and TRBJ2-7): EAGVAQSPRYKIIEKRQSVAFWCNPISGHATLYWYQQILGQGPKLLIQFQNNGVVDDSQLPKDRFSAERLKGVDSTLKIQPAKLEDSAVYLCASSLEGGGAYEQYFGPGTRLTVT.

This chain connects TRBV27 to TRBJ2-7; the match to TRBD2 covers 13 bases. Germline loops: CDR1 MNHEY, CDR2 SMNVEV (reference sequence). V was clipped by 8 bases and J by 4 bases; unmatched bases: 14. This CDR3 region has 17 residues. The CDR3 region has the DNA TGTGCCAGCCGAACTAGCGGGAGGGCCGGTACCGTTTACGAGCAGTACTTC. As protein: CASRTSGRAGTVYEQYF.

A few counts support this clone. CDR3 region: CASSKGTGLAGIYEQYF. DNA of the CDR3: TGTGCCAGCAGCAAAGGGACAGGACTAGCGGGAATCTACGAGCAGTACTTC. This chain uses TRBV21-1 with TRBJ2-7; the table's D call, TRBD2, was not checked against the DNA. TRBV21-1 is annotated as a pseudogene. The CDR3 is made up of 17 amino acids.

The V gene is TRBV11-2, the J gene TRBJ1-4; no reliable D call. The V gene lost 1 base and the J gene lost 0 bases, with 9 bases spanning the gap. CDR1 SGHAT and CDR2 FQNNGV come from the germline V gene. The CDR3 length is 16 residues. The CDR3 sequence: CASSLVLSATNEKLFF. The CDR3 coding sequence is TGTGCCAGCAGCTTAGTTCTGTCAGCAACTAATGAAAAACTGTTTTTT.

This clone was seen a single time. The chain carries TRBV9 and TRBJ2-7, with 8 nucleotides matching TRBD1. The germline CDR1 and CDR2 sequences are SGDLS and YYNGEE. The V gene end was trimmed by 0 bases and the J gene end by 3 bases; junction bases not matched to a gene: 5. The CDR3 consists of 15 residues. As DNA, the CDR3 is TGTGCCAGCAGCGTAGGTACAGGGGGATACTACGAGCAGTACTTC. The encoded protein is CASSVGTGGYYEQYF.

The chain joins TRBV28 to TRBJ1-2; TRBD1 aligns across 8 bases. This CDR3 region has 17 residues. V shed 5 bases, J shed 1 base, and the junction held 12 bases outside the gene matches. Germline CDR1 and CDR2: MDHEN and SYDVKM. CDR3 sequence (DNA): TGTGCCAGCAGTCCTCGACAGGGGTTTTACATTAACTATGGCTACACCTTC. Translated: CASSPRQGFYINYGYTF.

The rearrangement joins TRBV28 to TRBJ2-7, with 12 nucleotides matching TRBD1. V trimming: 7 bases; J trimming: 6 bases; junction bases outside the gene matches: 13. CDR3 length equals 16 residues. Germline V CDR1 and CDR2: MDHEN, SYDVKM. DNA of the CDR3: TGTGCCAGCAAAGTCGCCCTGGGACAGGGGGCGGGCGAGCAGTACTTC. Protein sequence: CASKVALGQGAGEQYF. The full variable domain, rest sourced from reference TRBV28 and TRBJ2-7, is DVKVTQSSRYLVKRTGEKVFLECVQDMDHENMFWYRQDPGLGLRLIYFSYDVKMKEKGDIPEGYSVSREKKERFSLILESASTNQTSMYLCASKVALGQGAGEQYFGPGTRLTVT.

The chain combines TRBV27 with TRBJ2-7, with 7 positions matching TRBD2. The CDR3 sequence is 14 residues long. J gave up 2 bases and V 2 bases, and 3 bases lay outside the gene matches. Germline CDR1 and CDR2: MNHEY and SMNVEV (reference sequence). CDR3 residues: CASSLAGVTYEQYF. CDR3 in DNA: TGTGCCAGCAGTTTAGCGGGAGTAACCTACGAGCAGTACTTC.

This chain connects TRBV28 to TRBJ2-7, with D perhaps matching TRBD1 (6 bases). V was trimmed by 3 bases and J by 2 bases, leaving 11 bases between them. Germline V gene lookup returns CDR1 MDHEN and CDR2 SYDVKM. CDR3 length: 14 residues. CDR3: CASSLEDSPYEQYF. The CDR3 DNA sequence: TGTGCCAGCAGTTTGGAGGACAGTCCCTACGAGCAGTACTTC. The variable domain in full, completed from reference TRBV28 and TRBJ2-7, reads DVKVTQSSRYLVKRTGEKVFLECVQDMDHENMFWYRQDPGLGLRLIYFSYDVKMKEKGDIPEGYSVSREKKERFSLILESASTNQTSMYLCASSLEDSPYEQYFGPGTRLTVT.

This sequence joins TRBV14 and TRBJ2-7; TRBD2 is a possible D gene (6 bases). V was trimmed by 2 bases and J by 4 bases, leaving 15 bases between them. The CDR3 has 15 amino acids. The germline V gene encodes CDR1 SGHDN and CDR2 FVKESK. CDR3 loop: CASSQFGHGGYEQYF. The CDR3 region has the DNA TGTGCCAGCAGCCAATTCGGACACGGGGGTTACGAGCAGTACTTC. Complete variable domain (other parts from reference TRBV14 and TRBJ2-7): EAGVTQFPSHSVIEKGQTVTLRCDPISGHDNLYWYRRVMGKEIKFLLHFVKESKQDESGMPNNRFLAERTGGTYSTLKVQPAELEDSGVYFCASSQFGHGGYEQYFGPGTRLTVT.

The genes are TRBV27 and TRBJ1-5, with D unclear. The germline gives CDR1 MNHEY, CDR2 SMNVEV (reference sequence). Trimming pared 3 bases from V and 3 bases from J, leaving 6 bases between. There are 13 residues in the CDR3. CDR3 residues: CASSFQFNQPQHF. The DNA of the CDR3 is TGTGCCAGCAGTTTTCAATTCAATCAGCCCCAGCATTTT.

This chain links TRBV5-1 with TRBJ2-1; D gene uncertain. V was shortened by 1 base and J by 0 bases, with 11 bases between the two germline ends. The V gene's germline CDR1 is SGHRS and CDR2 YFSETQ. The CDR3 totals 16 residues. For the CDR3, the DNA is TGCGCCAGCAGCTTGTCCCCTACGAGCTCCTACAATGAGCAGTTCTTC. Its translation: CASSLSPTSSYNEQFF.